This T cell receptor (beta chain) originates from a study of regulatory T cells in long-lasting Graves disease. At the level of the study: Over 5 years on antithyroid drugs plus positive TSH receptor antibodies marked Graves' disease as persistent.

Germline V lookup: CDR1 SGHTA, CDR2 FQGNSA. The CDR3 consists of 14 residues. Unmatched junction bases numbered 8, after V lost 5 bases and J lost 5 bases. In building TCR beta libraries, iRepertoire HTBI primers were used together with Arm-PCR of CDR3 regions. MiXCR was run by TCRdb on the multiplex PCR reads, yielding one entry per CDR3 protein. The sample has around 460,000 distinct CDR3 sequences; about 20% are singletons. Ten or more counts support this clonotype. Stated time point: persistent/refractory GD, antithyroid drugs over 5 years with positive TRAb. Researchers made the TCR library from RNA that was extracted from PBMCs. American Thyroid Association guidelines defined how Graves' disease was diagnosed.

The chain couples TRBV7-2 to TRBJ2-5, with 7 bases fitting TRBD2. The TCR sequence derives from a female donor with Graves disease. The material sequenced was peripheral blood mononuclear cells (PBMCs), taken when the disease was refractory, from a patient treated with antithyroid drugs. CDR3: CASSQRTSYETQYF. CDR3 DNA sequence: TGTGCCAGCAGCCAAAGGACTAGTTATGAGACCCAGTACTTC.